This TCR beta chain was identified in a study of beta chain features in type 1 diabetes. Of note for this clone: Its specificity is not known.

With 1 base removed from V and 3 bases from J, the gap between germline ends came to 11 bases. The germline gives CDR1 LNHNV, CDR2 YYDKDF (reference sequence). CDR3 size: 15 residues. Expressed TCRB transcripts got sequenced, as all isolated RNA was reverse transcribed. Sequencing used immunoSEQ multiplex PCR; TCRdb keeps in-frame clones, though not all of them. This sample carries 200,000 to 250,000 clones, around 65% of them seen once, and the ten largest clones take around 0.05%. Findings of the study overall: Whether TCRB rearrangement is influenced by HLA type was left unresolved in this analysis.

Sequenced input: naive CD4+ T cells from blood. This clonotype was obtained from a man aged 25 to 40 in good health. V gene TRBV15 combines with J gene TRBJ2-3; tentatively, D is TRBD1 or TRBD2 (5 bases each). The CDR3 DNA reads TGTGCCACCAGCAGAGCGGGACCCGGGACAGATACGCAGTATTTT. Residues: CATSRAGPGTDTQYF.